The entry below describes one T cell receptor (beta chain). Its antigen is still unknown. This entry comes from a study of T cell responses to AZD1222 COVID-19 vaccine. Study-wide findings and caveats: Within unmutated variant regions lay the reported targets of nearly half of spike-specific TCRs.

Profiling relied on immunoSEQ multiplex PCR, and the TCRdb table lists in-frame clones only, not all of them. The sample lists about 160,000 clones; about 92% were seen once. Second-dose intervals near 4 or 12 weeks were combined. Germline V lookup: CDR1 SGHNT, CDR2 YYREEE (reference sequence). The CDR3 extends over 11 amino acids. V gave up 3 bases and J gave up 6 bases, with 7 bases separating them. The TCR originated in an adult who received the AZD1222 COVID-19 vaccine. The chain carries TRBV5-4 and TRBJ2-7, with D unresolved. Sequenced material: peripheral blood, taken 28 days after the second AZD1222 dose. For the CDR3, the DNA is TGTGCCAGCAGCTGGGGTTTCGAGCAGTACTTC. Its translation is CASSWGFEQYF.